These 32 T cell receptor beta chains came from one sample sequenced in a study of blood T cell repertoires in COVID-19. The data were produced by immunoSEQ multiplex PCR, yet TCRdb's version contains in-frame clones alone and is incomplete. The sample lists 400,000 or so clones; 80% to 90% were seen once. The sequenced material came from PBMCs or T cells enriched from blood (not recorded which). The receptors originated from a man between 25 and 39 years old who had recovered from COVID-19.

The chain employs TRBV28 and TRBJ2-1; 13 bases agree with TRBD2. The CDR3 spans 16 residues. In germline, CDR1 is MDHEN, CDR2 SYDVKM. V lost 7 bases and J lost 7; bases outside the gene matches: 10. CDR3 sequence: CASNTPGLAGSNEQFF. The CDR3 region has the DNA TGTGCCAGCAATACACCGGGACTAGCGGGATCGAATGAGCAGTTCTTC. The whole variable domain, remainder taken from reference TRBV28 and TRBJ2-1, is DVKVTQSSRYLVKRTGEKVFLECVQDMDHENMFWYRQDPGLGLRLIYFSYDVKMKEKGDIPEGYSVSREKKERFSLILESASTNQTSMYLCASNTPGLAGSNEQFFGPGTRLTVL.

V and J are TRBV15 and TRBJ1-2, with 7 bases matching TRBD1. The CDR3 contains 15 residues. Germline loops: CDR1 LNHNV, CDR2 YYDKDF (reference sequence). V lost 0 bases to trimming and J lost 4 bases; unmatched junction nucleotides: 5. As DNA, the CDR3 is TGTGCCACCAGCAGAGAAAGGGACAGTGCCTATGGCTACACCTTC. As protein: CATSRERDSAYGYTF.

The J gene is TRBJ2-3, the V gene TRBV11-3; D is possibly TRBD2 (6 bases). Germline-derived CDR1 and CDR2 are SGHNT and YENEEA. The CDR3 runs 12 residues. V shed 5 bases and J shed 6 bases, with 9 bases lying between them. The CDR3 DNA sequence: TGTGCCAGCAGCGGGACTCCCGATACGCAGTATTTT. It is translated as CASSGTPDTQYF.

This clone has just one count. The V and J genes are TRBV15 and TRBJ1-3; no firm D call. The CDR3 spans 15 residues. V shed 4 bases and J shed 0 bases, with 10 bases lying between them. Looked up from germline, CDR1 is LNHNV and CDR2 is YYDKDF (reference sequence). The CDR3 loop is CATSKREHSGNTIYF. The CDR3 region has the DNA TGTGCCACCAGCAAAAGAGAGCACTCTGGAAACACCATATATTTT.

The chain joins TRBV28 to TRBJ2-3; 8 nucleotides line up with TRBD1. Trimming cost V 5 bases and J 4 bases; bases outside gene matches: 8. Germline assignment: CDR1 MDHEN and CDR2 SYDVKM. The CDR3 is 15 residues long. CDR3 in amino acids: CASSPQGDRADTQYF. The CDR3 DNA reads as TGTGCCAGCAGTCCACAGGGGGACCGAGCAGATACGCAGTATTTT. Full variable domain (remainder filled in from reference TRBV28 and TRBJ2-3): DVKVTQSSRYLVKRTGEKVFLECVQDMDHENMFWYRQDPGLGLRLIYFSYDVKMKEKGDIPEGYSVSREKKERFSLILESASTNQTSMYLCASSPQGDRADTQYFGPGTRLTVL.

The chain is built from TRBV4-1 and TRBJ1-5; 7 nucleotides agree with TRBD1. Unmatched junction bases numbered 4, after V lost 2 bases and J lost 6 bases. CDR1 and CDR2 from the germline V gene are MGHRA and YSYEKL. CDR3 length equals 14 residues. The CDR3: CASSQTGARQPQHF. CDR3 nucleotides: TGCGCCAGCAGCCAAACAGGGGCTCGTCAGCCCCAGCATTTT.

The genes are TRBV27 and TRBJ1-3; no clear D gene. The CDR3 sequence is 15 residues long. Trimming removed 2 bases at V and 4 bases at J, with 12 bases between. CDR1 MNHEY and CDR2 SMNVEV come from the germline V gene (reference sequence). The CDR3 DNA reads TGTGCCAGCAGTTTAGGAGCCGGTCTGGGAAACACCATATATTTT. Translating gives CASSLGAGLGNTIYF.

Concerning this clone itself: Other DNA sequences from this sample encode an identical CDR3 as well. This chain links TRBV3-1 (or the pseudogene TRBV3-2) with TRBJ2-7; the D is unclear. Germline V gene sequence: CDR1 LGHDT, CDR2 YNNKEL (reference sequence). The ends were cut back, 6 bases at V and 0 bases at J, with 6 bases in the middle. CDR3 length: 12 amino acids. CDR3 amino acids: CASSLSSYEQYF. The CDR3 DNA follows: TGTGCCAGCAGTCTTAGCTCCTACGAGCAGTACTTC.

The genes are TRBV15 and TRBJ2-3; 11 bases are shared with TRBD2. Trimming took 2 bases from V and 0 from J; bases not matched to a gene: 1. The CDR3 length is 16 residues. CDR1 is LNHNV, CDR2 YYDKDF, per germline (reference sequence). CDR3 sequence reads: CATSRPSGRSTDTQYF. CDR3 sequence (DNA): TGTGCCACCAGCAGACCTAGCGGGAGGAGCACAGATACGCAGTATTTT.

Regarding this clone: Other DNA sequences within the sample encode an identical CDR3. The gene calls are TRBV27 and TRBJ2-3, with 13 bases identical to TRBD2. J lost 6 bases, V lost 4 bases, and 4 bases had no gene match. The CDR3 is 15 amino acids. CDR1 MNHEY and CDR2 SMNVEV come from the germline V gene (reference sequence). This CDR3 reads CASSSGLAGADTQYF. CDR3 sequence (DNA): TGTGCCAGCAGTTCCGGACTAGCGGGAGCCGATACGCAGTATTTT.

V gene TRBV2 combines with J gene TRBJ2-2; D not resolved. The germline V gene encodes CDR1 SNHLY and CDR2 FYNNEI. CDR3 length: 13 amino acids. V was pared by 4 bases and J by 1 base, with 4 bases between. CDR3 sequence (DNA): TGTGCCAGCAGTGGAGAGAACACCGGGGAGCTGTTTTTT. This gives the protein CASSGENTGELFF.

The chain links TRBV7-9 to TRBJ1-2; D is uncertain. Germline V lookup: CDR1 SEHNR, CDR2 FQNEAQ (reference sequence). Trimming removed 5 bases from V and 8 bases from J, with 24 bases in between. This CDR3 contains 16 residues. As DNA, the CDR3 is TGTGCCAGCAGCCAATTCCCCGGGGTCCCAGGCTTCGGCTACACCTTC. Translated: CASSQFPGVPGFGYTF.

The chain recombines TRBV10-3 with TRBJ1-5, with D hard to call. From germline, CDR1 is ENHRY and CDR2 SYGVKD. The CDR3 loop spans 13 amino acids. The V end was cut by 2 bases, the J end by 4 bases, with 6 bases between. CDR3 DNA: TGTGCCATCAGTGAGGGGCCAAATCAGCCCCAGCATTTT. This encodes CAISEGPNQPQHF.

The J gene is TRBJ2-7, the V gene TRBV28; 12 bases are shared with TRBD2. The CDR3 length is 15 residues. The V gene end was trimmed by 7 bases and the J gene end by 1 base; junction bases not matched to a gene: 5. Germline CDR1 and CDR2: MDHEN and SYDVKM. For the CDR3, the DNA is TGTGCCAGCACCCCAGGACTAGCGGGGTCCTACGAGCAGTACTTC. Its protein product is CASTPGLAGSYEQYF.

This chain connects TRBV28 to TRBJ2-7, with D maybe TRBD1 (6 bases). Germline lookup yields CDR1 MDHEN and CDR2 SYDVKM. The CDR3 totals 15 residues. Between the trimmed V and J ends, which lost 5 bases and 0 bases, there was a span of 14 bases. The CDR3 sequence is CASSKRGTSSYEQYF. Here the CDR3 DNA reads TGTGCCAGCAGTAAGAGGGGGACCAGCTCCTACGAGCAGTACTTC.

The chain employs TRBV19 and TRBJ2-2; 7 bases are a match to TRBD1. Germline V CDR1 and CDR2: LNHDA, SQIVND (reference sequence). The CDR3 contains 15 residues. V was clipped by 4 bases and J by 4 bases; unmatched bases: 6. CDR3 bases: TGTGCCAGTAGTACAAGACAGGGCGGCACCGGGGAGCTGTTTTTT. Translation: CASSTRQGGTGELFF.

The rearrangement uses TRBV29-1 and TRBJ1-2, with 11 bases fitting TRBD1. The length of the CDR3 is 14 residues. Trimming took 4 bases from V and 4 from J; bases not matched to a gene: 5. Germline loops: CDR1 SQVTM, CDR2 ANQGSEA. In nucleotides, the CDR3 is TGCAGCGTTGGAGGGACAGGGGGTTTCTATGGCTACACCTTC. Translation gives CSVGGTGGFYGYTF.

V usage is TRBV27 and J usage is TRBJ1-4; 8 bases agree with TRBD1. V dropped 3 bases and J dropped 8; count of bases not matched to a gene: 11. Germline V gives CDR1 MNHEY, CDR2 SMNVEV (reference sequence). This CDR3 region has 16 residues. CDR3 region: CASSFGNRGLGEKLFF. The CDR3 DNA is TGTGCCAGCAGTTTCGGAAACAGGGGGTTGGGGGAAAAACTGTTTTTT. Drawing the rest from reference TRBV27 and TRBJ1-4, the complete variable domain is EAQVTQNPRYLITVTGKKLTVTCSQNMNHEYMSWYRQDPGLGLRQIYYSMNVEVTDKGDVPEGYKVSRKEKRNFPLILESPSPNQTSLYFCASSFGNRGLGEKLFFGSGTQLSVL.

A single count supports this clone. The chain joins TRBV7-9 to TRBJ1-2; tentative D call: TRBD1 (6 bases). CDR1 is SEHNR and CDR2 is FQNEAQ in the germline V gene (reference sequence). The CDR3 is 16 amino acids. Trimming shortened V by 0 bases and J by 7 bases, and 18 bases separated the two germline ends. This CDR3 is CASSLALDRLSSGYTF. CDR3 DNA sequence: TGTGCCAGCAGCTTAGCCCTTGACAGGCTCTCTTCTGGCTACACCTTC. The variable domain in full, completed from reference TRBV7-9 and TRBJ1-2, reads DTGVSQNPRHKITKRGQNVTFRCDPISEHNRLYWYRQTLGQGPEFLTYFQNEAQLEKSRLLSDRFSAERPKGSFSTLEIQRTEQGDSAMYLCASSLALDRLSSGYTFGSGTRLTVV.

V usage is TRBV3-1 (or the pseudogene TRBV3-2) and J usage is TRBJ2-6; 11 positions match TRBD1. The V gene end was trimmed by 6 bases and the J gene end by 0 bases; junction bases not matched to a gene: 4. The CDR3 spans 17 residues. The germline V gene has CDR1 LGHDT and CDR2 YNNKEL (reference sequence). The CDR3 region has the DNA TGTGCCAGCAGACGGACAGGGGGCAGCTCTGGGGCCAACGTCCTGACTTTC. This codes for CASRRTGGSSGANVLTF.

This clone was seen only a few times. The CDR3 sequence: CASSLQGNSPLHF. The DNA for the CDR3 is TGTGCCAGCAGTTTACAGGGAAATTCACCCCTCCACTTT. J is TRBJ1-6 and V is TRBV12-3 or TRBV12-4, with D tentatively TRBD1 (5 bases). Trimming removed 2 bases at V and 7 bases at J, with 6 bases between. This CDR3 spans 13 amino acids.

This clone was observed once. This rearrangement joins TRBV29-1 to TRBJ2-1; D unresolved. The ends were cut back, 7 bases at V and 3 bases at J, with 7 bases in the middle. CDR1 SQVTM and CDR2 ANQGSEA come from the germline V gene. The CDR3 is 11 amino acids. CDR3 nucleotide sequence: TGCAGCGGAACAAGCTACAATGAGCAGTTCTTC. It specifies CSGTSYNEQFF.

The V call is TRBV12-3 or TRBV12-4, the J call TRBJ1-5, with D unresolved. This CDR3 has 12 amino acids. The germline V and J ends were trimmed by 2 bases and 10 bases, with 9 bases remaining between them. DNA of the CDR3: TGTGCCAGCAGTTTAACTCCTAAACCCCAGCATTTT. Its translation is CASSLTPKPQHF.

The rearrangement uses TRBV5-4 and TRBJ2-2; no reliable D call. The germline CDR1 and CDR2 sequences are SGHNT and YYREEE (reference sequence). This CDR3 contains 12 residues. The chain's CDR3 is CVSHGRTGELFF. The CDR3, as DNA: TGTGTCTCTCATGGCCGTACCGGGGAGCTGTTTTTT.

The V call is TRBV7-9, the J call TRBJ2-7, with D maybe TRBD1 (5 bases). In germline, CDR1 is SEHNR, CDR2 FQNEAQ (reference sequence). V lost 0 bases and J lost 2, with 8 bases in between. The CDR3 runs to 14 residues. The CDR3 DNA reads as TGTGCCAGCAGCTTAGCGACAGTCACCTACGAGCAGTACTTC. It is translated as CASSLATVTYEQYF.

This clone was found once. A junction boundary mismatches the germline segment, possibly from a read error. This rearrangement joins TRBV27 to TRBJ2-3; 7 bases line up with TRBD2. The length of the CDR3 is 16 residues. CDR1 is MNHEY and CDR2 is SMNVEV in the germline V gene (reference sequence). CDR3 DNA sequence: TGTGCCAGCAGTCAAAGACTAGCCCCGAGCAGAGATACGCAGTATTTT. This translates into CASSQRLAPSRDTQYF.

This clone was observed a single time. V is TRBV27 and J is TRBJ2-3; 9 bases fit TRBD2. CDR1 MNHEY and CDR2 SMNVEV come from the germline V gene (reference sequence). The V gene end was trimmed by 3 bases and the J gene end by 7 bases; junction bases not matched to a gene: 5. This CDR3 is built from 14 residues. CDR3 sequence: CASSLGGRGNTQYF. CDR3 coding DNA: TGTGCCAGCAGTTTGGGCGGGAGGGGGAATACGCAGTATTTT.

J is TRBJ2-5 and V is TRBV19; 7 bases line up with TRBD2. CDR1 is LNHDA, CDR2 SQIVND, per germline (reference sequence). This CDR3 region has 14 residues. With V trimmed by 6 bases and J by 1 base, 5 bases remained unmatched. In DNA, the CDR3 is TGTGCCAGTAGGTCCGGGGGGAGCCAAGAGACCCAGTACTTC. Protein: CASRSGGSQETQYF.

The DNA of the CDR3 is TGCGCCAGCAAACAGGGTACGAACACTGAAGCTTTCTTT. It is translated as CASKQGTNTEAFF. The chain recombines TRBV10-2 with TRBJ1-1, with a weak D call TRBD1 (6 bases). Germline loops: CDR1 WSHSY, CDR2 SAAADI. CDR3 length equals 13 residues. Trimming removed 7 bases at V and 1 base at J, with 10 bases between.

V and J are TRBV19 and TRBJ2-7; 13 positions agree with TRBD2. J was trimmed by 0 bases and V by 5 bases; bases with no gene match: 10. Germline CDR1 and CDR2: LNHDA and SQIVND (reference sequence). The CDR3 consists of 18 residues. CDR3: CASSAFGTSGDYSYEQYF. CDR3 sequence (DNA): TGTGCCAGTAGTGCCTTCGGGACTAGCGGGGATTACTCCTACGAGCAGTACTTC. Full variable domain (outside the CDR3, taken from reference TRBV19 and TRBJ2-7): DGGITQSPKYLFRKEGQNVTLSCEQNLNHDAMYWYRQDPGQGLRLIYYSQIVNDFQKGDIAEGYSVSREKKESFPLTVTSAQKNPTAFYLCASSAFGTSGDYSYEQYFGPGTRLTVT.

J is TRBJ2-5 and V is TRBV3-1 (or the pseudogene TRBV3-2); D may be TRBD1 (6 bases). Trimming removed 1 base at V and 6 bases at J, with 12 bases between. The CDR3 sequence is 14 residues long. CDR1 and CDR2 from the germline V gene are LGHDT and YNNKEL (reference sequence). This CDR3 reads CASSQVIGDKTQYF. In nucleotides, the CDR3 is TGTGCCAGCAGCCAAGTGATAGGGGACAAGACCCAGTACTTC.

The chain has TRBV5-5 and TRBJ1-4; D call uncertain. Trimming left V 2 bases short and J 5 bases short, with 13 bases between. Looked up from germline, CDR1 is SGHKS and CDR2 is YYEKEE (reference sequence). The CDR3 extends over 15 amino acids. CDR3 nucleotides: TGTGCCAGCAGCTTCGGGATCTCCGGGAATGAAAAACTGTTTTTT. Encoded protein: CASSFGISGNEKLFF. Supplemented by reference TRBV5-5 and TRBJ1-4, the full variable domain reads DAGVTQSPTHLIKTRGQQVTLRCSPISGHKSVSWYQQVLGQGPQFIFQYYEKEERGRGNFPDRFSARQFPNYSSELNVNALLLGDSALYLCASSFGISGNEKLFFGSGTQLSVL.